This T cell receptor (beta chain) was recorded in a study of cytomegalovirus exposure and HLA in healthy donors. CDR3 length equals 13 residues. Deletions cut 5 bases from V and 2 bases from J, with 10 bases between. The germline gives CDR1 SQVTM, CDR2 ANQGSEA. The PCR ran on 60 Vbeta and 13 Jbeta primers. Sequencing used immunoSEQ multiplex PCR; TCRdb keeps in-frame clones, though not all of them. The sample records 75,000 to 100,000 clones, roughly two thirds being singletons. The TCR was taken from a female donor in good health and CMV-seronegative. The sample was PBMCs. The V and J genes are TRBV29-1 and TRBJ1-3; weak D call: TRBD1 (5 bases). The CDR3 sequence: CSVFGGAGNTIYF. The CDR3 DNA is TGCAGCGTTTTTGGGGGGGCTGGAAACACCATATATTTT.